The rows below give T cell receptor beta chains drawn from one sample of a study of blood T cell repertoires in COVID-19. The data were produced by immunoSEQ multiplex PCR, yet TCRdb's version contains in-frame clones alone and is incomplete. The profile shows over 250,000 clones, about 85% of them singletons. The sequenced sample consisted of peripheral blood. The source of these receptors is a human donor in a cohort sampled during active COVID-19. Both conserved end residues are part of each CDR3. A D gene is named only where the DNA matches it firmly. Not every row has a clone size; where given, it reads once, few, many or a size class.

abundance	v_gene	j_gene	d_gene	CDR3nt	CDR3aa
-	TRBV2	TRBJ2-1	-	TGTGCCAGCAGTGATAGGAGGGGGGGCTATGAGCAGTTCTTC	CASSDRRGGYEQFF
-	TRBV5-1	TRBJ2-7	-	TGCGCCAGCAGCCAAATGACGACATCCTACGAGCAGTACTTC	CASSQMTTSYEQYF
-	TRBV19	TRBJ2-3	TRBD1	TGTGCCAGTAGTAGGGCCGACAGGGGGTCGTCAGATACGCAGTATTTT	CASSRADRGSSDTQYF
-	TRBV4-1	TRBJ2-1	TRBD2	TGCGCCAGCAGCCAAGGAAGGGCTAGCGGGAGGGGGGAGCAGTTCTTC	CASSQGRASGRGEQFF
few	TRBV27	TRBJ1-5	-	TGTGCCAGCAGTCTAACCCACCCCGGCCGGGGACCCCAGCATTTT	CASSLTHPGRGPQHF
-	TRBV5-1	TRBJ2-1	-	TGCGCCAGCAGTGTCCTACTTTCTCAAATGTCCTACAATGAGCAGTTCTTC	CASSVLLSQMSYNEQFF
-	TRBV9	TRBJ2-2	-	TGTGCCAGCAGCGTAAACGGGGCGAACACCGGGGAGCTGTTTTTT	CASSVNGANTGELFF
-	TRBV29-1	TRBJ2-1	-	TGCAGCGGCGGGATCCAAGGTTGGCAGTTCTTC	CSGGIQGWQFF
-	TRBV7-8	TRBJ2-6	-	TGTGCCAGCAGCTTAAGAACTGGGATGGGGCCCTCCTCTGGGGCCAACGTCCTGACTTTC	CASSLRTGMGPSSGANVLTF
-	TRBV5-6	TRBJ2-7	TRBD2	TGTGCCAGCAGCTTGACCGGGAGGCTCACCTACGAGCAGTACTTC	CASSLTGRLTYEQYF
-	TRBV19	TRBJ2-1	TRBD2	TGTGCCAGTAGTCGACTAGCGGGAGTCTACAATGAGCAGTTCTTC	CASSRLAGVYNEQFF
-	TRBV2	TRBJ2-7	TRBD2	TGTGCCAGCAGTGAAACTAGCGGGAGCTACGAGCAGTACTTC	CASSETSGSYEQYF
-	TRBV11-1	TRBJ2-7	-	TGTGCCAGCAGGCTACAGGGGGGGGTCTCCTACGAGCAGTACTTC	CASRLQGGVSYEQYF
-	TRBV5-1	TRBJ2-7	TRBD1	TGCGCCAGCAGCCTGAGCTCGGGACAGGCGACCCTGCAGTACTTC	CASSLSSGQATLQYF
-	TRBV9	TRBJ2-2	TRBD2	TGTGCCAGCAGCCCCCTTAGCGGGAGGAGCACCGGGGAGCTGTTTTTT	CASSPLSGRSTGELFF
-	TRBV9	TRBJ2-6	-	TGTGCCAGCAGCGTAAATGACAGAGCTATCTCTGGGGCCAACGTCCTGACTTTC	CASSVNDRAISGANVLTF
-	TRBV5-1	TRBJ2-3	TRBD1	TGCGCCAGCAGCTTGCTCACAGGGGGCGAAGATACGCAGTATTTT	CASSLLTGGEDTQYF
-	TRBV9	TRBJ2-3	TRBD2	TGTGCCAGCAGCTCCCGGACTAGCGGGGATACGCAGTATTTT	CASSSRTSGDTQYF
-	TRBV3-1/TRBV3-2	TRBJ2-1	TRBD1	TGTGCCAGCAGCCAAGGGGGACAGATCTCCTACAATGAGCAGTTCTTC	CASSQGGQISYNEQFF
few	TRBV4-3	TRBJ1-4	-	TGCGCCAGCAGCCAAGATCGGAGGGGTAATGAAAAACTGTTTTTT	CASSQDRRGNEKLFF
-	TRBV27	TRBJ2-5	-	TGTGCCAGCAGTATAACTAGGTACCAAGAGACCCAGTACTTC	CASSITRYQETQYF
-	TRBV2	TRBJ2-5	-	TGTGCCAGCAGTGTCGGTCCAGGAGAGACCCAGTACTTC	CASSVGPGETQYF
-	TRBV19	TRBJ2-1	TRBD2	TGTGCCAGTAGAGAGAGCGGGAGAGTCTACAATGAGCAGTTCTTC	CASRESGRVYNEQFF
-	TRBV5-4	TRBJ1-2	TRBD1	TGTGCCAGCAGCATCGGGACAGATAACTATGGCTACACCTTC	CASSIGTDNYGYTF
-	TRBV21-1	TRBJ1-4	-	TGTGCCAGCAGCACCAGGGGCCCCGGTTTATTTTTT	CASSTRGPGLFF
-	TRBV7-2	TRBJ1-5	-	TGTGCCAGCAGCCTAGGTGGGGGGGGCGGTCAGCCCCAGCATTTT	CASSLGGGGGQPQHF
-	TRBV30	TRBJ2-7	TRBD1	TGTGCCAGGGGTCGGGACAGAGACTCCTACGAGCAGTACTTC	CARGRDRDSYEQYF
-	TRBV29-1	TRBJ1-1	-	TGCAGCGTGCGGACCGGGGTGAACACTGAAGCTTTCTTT	CSVRTGVNTEAFF
-	TRBV10-3	TRBJ2-7	-	TGTGCCATCAGTGGAGGGGAGGATCTATACGAGCAGTACTTC	CAISGGEDLYEQYF
-	TRBV21-1	TRBJ2-7	-	TGTGCCAGCAGCTCTCACCGGGGGGGGTTAGCCTACGAGCAGTACTTC	CASSSHRGGLAYEQYF
-	TRBV6-2/TRBV6-3	TRBJ2-1	TRBD2	TGTGCCAGCAGTTACGCCGGCGGGAGGGCCGCCGCGCGTCGCTTCTTC	CASSYAGGRAAARRFF
-	TRBV28	TRBJ2-1	TRBD2	TGTGCCAGCCTAGCGGGAGGGTACAATGAGCAGTTCTTC	CASLAGGYNEQFF
-	TRBV9	TRBJ2-7	TRBD2	TGTGCCAGCAGCGTAGGGGAGGGGTCAGCCTACGAGCAGTACTTC	CASSVGEGSAYEQYF
-	TRBV20-1	TRBJ2-7	-	TGCAGTGCTAGTATCTCCGGGGGTAGCTACGAGCAGTACTTC	CSASISGGSYEQYF
-	TRBV9	TRBJ2-1	-	TGTGCCAGCAGCCCCCCGGGACTTCCAAACAATGAGCAGTTCTTC	CASSPPGLPNNEQFF
-	TRBV29-1	TRBJ2-5	-	TGCAGCGTTGATCCGTACCAAGAGACCCAGTACTTC	CSVDPYQETQYF
few	TRBV30	TRBJ2-1	TRBD2	TGTGCCTGGAGTCTGAGCGGGATTATCCGCAATGAGCAGTTCTTC	CAWSLSGIIRNEQFF
-	TRBV6-5	TRBJ2-7	TRBD2	TGTGCCAGCAGTACCCCTAGCGGTACCTCCTACGAGCAGTACTTC	CASSTPSGTSYEQYF
few	TRBV6-5	TRBJ1-1	-	TGTGCCAGCAGTTGGGGGCAGAACACTGAAGCTTTCTTT	CASSWGQNTEAFF
-	TRBV2	TRBJ1-6	-	TGTGCCAGTATACCGGGACTGGTCAATTCACCCCTCCACTTT	CASIPGLVNSPLHF
-	TRBV7-8	TRBJ1-1	-	TGTGCCAGCAGCTTACCCGGGGGGAAGAACACTGAAGCTTTCTTT	CASSLPGGKNTEAFF
-	TRBV7-2	TRBJ2-3	TRBD2	TGTGCCAGCAGCTCCATAGCGGGAGGGGGTACGGATACGCAGTATTTT	CASSSIAGGGTDTQYF
-	TRBV18	TRBJ1-3	TRBD1	TGTGCCAGCTCACGCTGGGGACAGGGAACTGGAAACACCATATATTTT	CASSRWGQGTGNTIYF
-	TRBV3-1/TRBV3-2	TRBJ2-1	-	TGTGCCAGCAGCGGCCCGGACTGGTACAATGAGCAGTTCTTC	CASSGPDWYNEQFF
-	TRBV9	TRBJ1-3	-	TGTGCCAGCAGCGCTGGGGGGTACTCTGGAAACACCATATATTTT	CASSAGGYSGNTIYF
once	TRBV4-1	TRBJ2-3	TRBD2	TGCGCCAGCAGCCAAGAGGGCCTAGCGGGAGATCCAGATACGCAGTATTTT	CASSQEGLAGDPDTQYF
-	TRBV12-3/TRBV12-4	TRBJ2-7	-	TGTGCCAGCAGTCCCGGGGGGCCCGGCGAGCAGTACTTC	CASSPGGPGEQYF
-	TRBV4-1	TRBJ2-1	TRBD2	TGCGCCAGCAGCCAAGATCAACTAGCGCTCTACAATGAGCAGTTCTTC	CASSQDQLALYNEQFF
-	TRBV2	TRBJ2-3	-	TGTGCCAGCAGTGAAAGGCGGTTAATCACAGATACGCAGTATTTT	CASSERRLITDTQYF
-	TRBV3-1/TRBV3-2	TRBJ2-7	-	TGTGCCAGCAGCCAGAACTTCGGGGGAAGATCGTCCTACGAGCAGTACTTC	CASSQNFGGRSSYEQYF
-	TRBV28	TRBJ1-2	-	TGTGCCAGCATCCTTGGTCCGGGTTTTGGATATGGCTACACCTTC	CASILGPGFGYGYTF
-	TRBV7-9	TRBJ1-2	TRBD1	TGTGCCAGCAGCTCATACAGGGGGCAAGGCTATGGCTACACCTTC	CASSSYRGQGYGYTF
-	TRBV11-3	TRBJ2-1	-	TGTGCCAGCAGCTTCGCGCATGGAGTCCTCGAGCAGTTCTTC	CASSFAHGVLEQFF
-	TRBV12-3/TRBV12-4	TRBJ2-1	-	TGTGCCAGCAGTTTAGCGCAGAAGCGACGGCAGTTCTTC	CASSLAQKRRQFF
-	TRBV18	TRBJ2-7	-	TGTGCCAGCTCACCGGGTGGGGGGGCGTACGAGCAGTACTTC	CASSPGGGAYEQYF
-	TRBV24-1	TRBJ1-1	-	TGTGCCACCAGTGATTTTTCACAGATGAACACTGAAGCTTTCTTT	CATSDFSQMNTEAFF
-	TRBV29-1	TRBJ2-1	-	TGCAGCGTTGAAATAGCACGAGAATCGATCTTC	CSVEIARESIF
-	TRBV7-8	TRBJ2-3	-	TGTGCCAGCAGCTTTTCCCTAGGCACAGATACGCAGTATTTT	CASSFSLGTDTQYF
-	TRBV6-2/TRBV6-3	TRBJ2-7	-	TGTGCCAGCAGTTCCCTCTACGAGCAGTACTTC	CASSSLYEQYF